The TCR beta chain described here comes from a study of breast tumors, draining lymph nodes, adjacent tissues. The lymph nodes were axillary draining lymph nodes from breast cancer patients. This CDR3 is 18 amino acids long. V trimming: 1 base; J trimming: 8 bases; junction bases outside the gene matches: 12. The germline V gene encodes CDR1 SGHVS and CDR2 FQNEAQ. TCRdb re-derived calls from the multiplex PCR reads in MiXCR, one entry per CDR3 protein. Altogether some 120,000 distinct CDR3 sequences are present, about 20% being singletons, with the ten largest covering over 3%. Study-level points and caveats: Tumors had less TCR diversity than lymph nodes, more than nontumor tissue. Data fit most tumor T cells coming from lymph node, expanding in tumor.

The sample holds many counts of this clonotype. What it recognizes is unknown. The TCR was taken from a female donor with breast cancer. Some clones in this sample may be carry-over from other donors' samples. The V call is TRBV7-8, the J call TRBJ2-1; the match to TRBD2 covers 12 bases. Sequenced input: axillary lymph node tissue. This CDR3 is CASSLEAASGRGLHEQFF. CDR3 DNA sequence: TGTGCCAGCAGCTTAGAGGCGGCTAGCGGGAGGGGTTTACATGAGCAGTTCTTC.